This TCR beta chain was documented in a study of CD8 T cells in ankylosing spondylitis. General study findings and limits: Characteristic, it appeared, of ankylosing spondylitis blood was a TCR beta motif of eight highly homologous variants. Within matched ankylosing spondylitis synovial fluid, disease-linked clones were reportedly significantly enriched.

CDR1 is SGHTA, CDR2 FQGNSA, per germline. This CDR3 is built from 15 residues. V trimming: 1 base; J trimming: 0 bases; junction bases outside the gene matches: 3. TCRdb passed the 5' RACE reads through MiXCR, listing each CDR3 protein once. The sample records fewer than 250,000 distinct CDR3 sequences, 10% being singletons. There are a few counts of this clonotype. Its antigen is unknown. Material: blood, either unsorted or a sorted T cell fraction (not recorded which). The clonotype was recovered from a male donor with ankylosing spondylitis or in good health (not recorded which). The chain uses TRBV7-2 and TRBJ2-7; 7 bases match TRBD2. CDR3 DNA sequence: TGTGCCAGCAGCTTAGGGCGGGGGAGCTCCTACGAGCAGTACTTC. Its translation: CASSLGRGSSYEQYF.